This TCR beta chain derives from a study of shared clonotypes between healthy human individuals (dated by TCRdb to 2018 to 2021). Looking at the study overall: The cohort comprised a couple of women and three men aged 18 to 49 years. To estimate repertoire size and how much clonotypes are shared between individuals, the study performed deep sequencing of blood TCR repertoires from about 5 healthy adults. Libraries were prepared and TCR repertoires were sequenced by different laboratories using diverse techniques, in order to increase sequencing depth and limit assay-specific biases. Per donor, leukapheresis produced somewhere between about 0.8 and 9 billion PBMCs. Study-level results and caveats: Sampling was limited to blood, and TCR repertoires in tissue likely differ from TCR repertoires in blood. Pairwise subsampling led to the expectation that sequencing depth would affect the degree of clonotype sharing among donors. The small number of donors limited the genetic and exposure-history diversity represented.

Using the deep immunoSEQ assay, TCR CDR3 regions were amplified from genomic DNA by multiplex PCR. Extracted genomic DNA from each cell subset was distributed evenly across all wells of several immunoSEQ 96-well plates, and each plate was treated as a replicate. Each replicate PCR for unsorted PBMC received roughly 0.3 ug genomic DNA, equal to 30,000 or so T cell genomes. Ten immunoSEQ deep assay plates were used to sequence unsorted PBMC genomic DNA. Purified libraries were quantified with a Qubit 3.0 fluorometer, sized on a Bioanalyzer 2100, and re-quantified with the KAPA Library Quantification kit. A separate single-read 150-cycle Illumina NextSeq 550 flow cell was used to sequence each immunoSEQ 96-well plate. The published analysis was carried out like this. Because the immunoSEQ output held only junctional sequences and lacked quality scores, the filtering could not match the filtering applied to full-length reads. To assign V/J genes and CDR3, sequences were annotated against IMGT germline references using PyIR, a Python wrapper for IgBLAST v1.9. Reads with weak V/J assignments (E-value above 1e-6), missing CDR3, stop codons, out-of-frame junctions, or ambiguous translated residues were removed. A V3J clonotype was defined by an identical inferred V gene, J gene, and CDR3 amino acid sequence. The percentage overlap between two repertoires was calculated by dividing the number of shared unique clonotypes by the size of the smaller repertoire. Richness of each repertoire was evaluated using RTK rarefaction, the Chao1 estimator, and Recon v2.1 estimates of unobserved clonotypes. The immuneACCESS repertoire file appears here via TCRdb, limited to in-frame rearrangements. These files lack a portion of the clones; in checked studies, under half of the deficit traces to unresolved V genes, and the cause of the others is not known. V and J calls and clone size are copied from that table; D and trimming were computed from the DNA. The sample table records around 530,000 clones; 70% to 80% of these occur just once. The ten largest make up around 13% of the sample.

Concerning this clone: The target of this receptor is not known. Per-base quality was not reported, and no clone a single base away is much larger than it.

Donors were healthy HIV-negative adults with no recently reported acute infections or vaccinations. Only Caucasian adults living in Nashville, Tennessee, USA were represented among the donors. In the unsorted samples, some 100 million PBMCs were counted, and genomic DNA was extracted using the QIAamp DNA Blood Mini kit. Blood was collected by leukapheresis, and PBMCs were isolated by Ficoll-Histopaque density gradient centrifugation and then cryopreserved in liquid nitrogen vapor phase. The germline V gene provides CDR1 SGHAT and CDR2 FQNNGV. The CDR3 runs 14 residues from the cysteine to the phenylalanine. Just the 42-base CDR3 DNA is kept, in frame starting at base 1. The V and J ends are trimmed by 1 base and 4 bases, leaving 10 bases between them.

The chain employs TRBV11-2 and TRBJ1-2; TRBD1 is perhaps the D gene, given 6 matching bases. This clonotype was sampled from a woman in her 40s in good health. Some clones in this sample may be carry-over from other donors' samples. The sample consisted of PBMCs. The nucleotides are TGTGCCAGCAGCTTAGCGGGGGGCGGCTATGGCTACACCTTC. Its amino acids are CASSLAGGGYGYTF. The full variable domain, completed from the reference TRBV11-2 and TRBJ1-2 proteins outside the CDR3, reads EAGVAQSPRYKIIEKRQSVAFWCNPISGHATLYWYQQILGQGPKLLIQFQNNGVVDDSQLPKDRFSAERLKGVDSTLKIQPAKLEDSAVYLCASSLAGGGYGYTFGSGTRLTVV.